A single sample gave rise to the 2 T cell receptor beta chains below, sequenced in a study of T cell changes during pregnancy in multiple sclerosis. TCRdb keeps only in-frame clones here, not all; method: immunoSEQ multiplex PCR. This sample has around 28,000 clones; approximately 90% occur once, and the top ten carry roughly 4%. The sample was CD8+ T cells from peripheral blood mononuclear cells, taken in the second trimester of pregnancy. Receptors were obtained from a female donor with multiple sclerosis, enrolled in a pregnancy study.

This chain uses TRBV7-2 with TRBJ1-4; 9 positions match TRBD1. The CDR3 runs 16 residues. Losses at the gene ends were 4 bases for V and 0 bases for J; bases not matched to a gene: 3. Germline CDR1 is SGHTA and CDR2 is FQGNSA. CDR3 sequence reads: CASSWDRVATNEKLFF. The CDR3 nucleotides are TGTGCCAGCAGCTGGGACAGGGTTGCAACTAATGAAAAACTGTTTTTT.

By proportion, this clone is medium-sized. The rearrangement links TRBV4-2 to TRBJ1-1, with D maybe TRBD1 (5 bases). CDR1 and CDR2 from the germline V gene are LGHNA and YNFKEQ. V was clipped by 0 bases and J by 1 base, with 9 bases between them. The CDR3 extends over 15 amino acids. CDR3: CASSQDETENTEAFF. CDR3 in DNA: TGTGCCAGCAGCCAAGATGAGACAGAGAACACTGAAGCTTTCTTT.